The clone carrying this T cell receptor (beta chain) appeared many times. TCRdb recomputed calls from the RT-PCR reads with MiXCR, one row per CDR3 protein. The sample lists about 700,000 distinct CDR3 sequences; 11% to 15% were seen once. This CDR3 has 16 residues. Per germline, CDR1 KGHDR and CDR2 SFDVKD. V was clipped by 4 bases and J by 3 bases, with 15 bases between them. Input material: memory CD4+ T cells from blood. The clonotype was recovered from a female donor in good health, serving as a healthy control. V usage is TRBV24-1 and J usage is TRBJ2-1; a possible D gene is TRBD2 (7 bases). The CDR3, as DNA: TGTGCCACCAGTGAAGGGGGGGGGGGAGGCTACAATGAGCAGTTCTTC. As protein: CATSEGGGGGYNEQFF.